Each of the 23 T cell receptor beta chains below was sequenced from the same sample in a study of cytomegalovirus exposure and HLA in healthy donors. Profiled with immunoSEQ multiplex PCR; TCRdb holds only in-frame clones, not every one. The repertoire holds 55,000 to 65,000 clones, with 90% as singletons. The sequencing sample was made of PBMCs. The origin of the receptors is a man younger than 35 in good health and CMV-seronegative.

The J gene is TRBJ2-3, the V gene TRBV28; TRBD2 agrees at 12 bases. CDR3 length: 19 amino acids. CDR1 and CDR2 from the germline V gene are MDHEN and SYDVKM. Trimming cost V 1 base and J 1 base; bases outside gene matches: 9. The CDR3 DNA is TGTGCCAGCAGTTTATTCGTTCCTAGCGGGAGGGAGGGCACAGATACGCAGTATTTT. Encoded protein: CASSLFVPSGREGTDTQYF.

The chain uses TRBV20-1 and TRBJ2-3; TRBD2 might be the D (5 bases). The germline V and J ends were trimmed by 6 bases and 1 base, with 5 bases remaining between them. This CDR3 comprises 11 residues. Germline-derived CDR1 and CDR2 are DFQATT and SNEGSKA (reference sequence). The CDR3 nucleotides read TGCAGTGCCGGGGGCACAGATACGCAGTATTTT. Encoded protein: CSAGGTDTQYF.

The chain recombines TRBV4-2 with TRBJ2-1; 10 nucleotides agree with TRBD1. Trimming took 4 bases from V and 3 from J; bases not matched to a gene: 6. Germline CDR1 LGHNA, CDR2 YNFKEQ. The CDR3 totals 16 residues. The CDR3 loop is CASSPRQGANYNEQFF. CDR3 nucleotide sequence: TGTGCCAGCAGCCCCCGACAGGGGGCAAACTACAATGAGCAGTTCTTC.

This clone was recorded once. The rearrangement links TRBV5-4 to TRBJ2-7; TRBD1 matches 7 bases. Germline CDR1 is SGHNT and CDR2 is YYREEE (reference sequence). The CDR3 contains 14 residues. V dropped 3 bases and J dropped 3; count of bases not matched to a gene: 6. The CDR3 DNA reads as TGTGCCAGCAGCTCCAAGACAGGGTTCTACGAGCAGTACTTC. It is translated as CASSSKTGFYEQYF.

This chain links TRBV9 with TRBJ2-1; 16 nucleotides line up with TRBD2. This CDR3 is built from 16 residues. Germline V lookup: CDR1 SGDLS, CDR2 YYNGEE. The V gene end was trimmed by 4 bases and the J gene end by 6 bases; junction bases not matched to a gene: 4. The CDR3 region is CASSPGTSGRANEQFF. CDR3 DNA sequence: TGTGCCAGCAGCCCAGGGACTAGCGGGAGGGCCAATGAGCAGTTCTTC.

V gene TRBV5-1 combines with J gene TRBJ2-3, with 10 nucleotides matching TRBD2. Losses at the gene ends were 0 bases for V and 2 bases for J; bases not matched to a gene: 18. The germline CDR1 and CDR2 sequences are SGHRS and YFSETQ. This CDR3 has 21 amino acids. The CDR3 DNA sequence: TGCGCCAGCAGCTTGGATGGGGTTTGGAGGAGCGGGAGGGCCCTCACAGATACGCAGTATTTT. Translating it yields CASSLDGVWRSGRALTDTQYF.

The V gene is TRBV4-1, the J gene TRBJ2-7; D is unclear. Germline loops: CDR1 MGHRA, CDR2 YSYEKL. Trimming pared 0 bases from V and 7 bases from J, leaving 16 bases between. This CDR3 is 15 amino acids long. CDR3 sequence: CASSQEQAPLGEQYF. CDR3 bases: TGCGCCAGCAGCCAAGAGCAGGCCCCTCTTGGGGAGCAGTACTTC.

The chain carries TRBV10-3 and TRBJ1-2; D gene ambiguous. The V gene lost 0 bases and the J gene lost 4 bases, with 9 bases spanning the gap. This CDR3 region has 14 residues. CDR1 is ENHRY, CDR2 SYGVKD, per germline. The CDR3 protein is CAISESLSVYGYTF. CDR3 bases: TGTGCCATCAGTGAGTCGTTGTCGGTCTATGGCTACACCTTC.

The DNA of the CDR3 is TGCAGCGTGAGCGATGGGACTAGCGGGAGGGCCCGGACCCAGTACTTC. The encoded protein is CSVSDGTSGRARTQYF. J is TRBJ2-5 and V is TRBV29-1; 16 bases align to TRBD2. The length of the CDR3 is 16 residues. Germline CDR1 SQVTM, CDR2 ANQGSEA. J was trimmed by 7 bases and V by 6 bases; bases with no gene match: 11.

In its sample, this clone was seen once. This rearrangement joins TRBV6-1 to TRBJ2-2; D is undetermined. The CDR3 has 15 residues. CDR1 and CDR2 from the germline V gene are MNHNS and SASEGT. Trimming cost V 3 bases and J 4 bases, with 12 bases left between them. The CDR3 reads CASSDRGSSTGELFF. For the CDR3, the DNA is TGTGCCAGCAGTGATCGTGGCAGTTCCACCGGGGAGCTGTTTTTT.

The chain employs TRBV28 and TRBJ2-1; the D gene is possibly TRBD2 (5 bases). V was shortened by 5 bases and J by 4 bases, with 9 bases between the two germline ends. Germline values: CDR1 MDHEN, CDR2 SYDVKM. This CDR3 is built from 13 residues. CDR3 in amino acids: CASSPRTYNEQFF. The CDR3 nucleotides read TGTGCCAGCAGTCCCAGGACTTACAATGAGCAGTTCTTC.

The rearrangement uses TRBV28 and TRBJ2-6, with D possibly TRBD1 on 5 matching bases. This CDR3 has 15 residues. Per germline, CDR1 MDHEN and CDR2 SYDVKM. V lost 3 bases and J 11 bases, leaving 17 bases between the germline ends. The DNA for the CDR3 is TGTGCCAGCAGTTTGGGGCCAGGCCTGCCGGACGTCCTGACTTTC. Its translation: CASSLGPGLPDVLTF.

The chain joins TRBV4-2 to TRBJ1-1; D possibly corresponds to TRBD1 (6 bases). V shed 2 bases and J shed 7 bases, with 14 bases lying between them. The germline V gene encodes CDR1 LGHNA and CDR2 YNFKEQ. This CDR3 contains 14 residues. The CDR3 here is CASSQQGPRFEAFF. The CDR3 DNA reads TGTGCCAGCAGCCAACAGGGGCCAAGATTTGAAGCTTTCTTT.

This clone has a single count. This chain joins TRBV6-4 and TRBJ2-1; no definite D call. Trimming cost V 6 bases and J 6 bases, with 12 bases left between them. There are 13 residues in the CDR3. The germline V gene has CDR1 MRHNA and CDR2 SNTAGT. CDR3 DNA sequence: TGTGCCAGCAGCCAGTTCTCCCTCAATGAGCAGTTCTTC. It translates to CASSQFSLNEQFF.

In its sample, this clone was seen once. The chain combines TRBV2 with TRBJ2-1; D remains ambiguous. Germline V gene lookup returns CDR1 SNHLY and CDR2 FYNNEI. This CDR3 is 14 amino acids long. V was cut by 6 bases and J by 7 bases, with 16 bases left in between. CDR3: CASSESTPQNEQFF. In nucleotides, the CDR3 is TGTGCCAGCAGCGAATCCACCCCCCAGAATGAGCAGTTCTTC.

The rearrangement joins TRBV7-2 to TRBJ1-2; unclear D gene. V shed 1 base and J shed 2 bases, with 5 bases lying between them. Germline V gene data show CDR1 as SGHTA and CDR2 as FQGNSA. The CDR3 consists of 13 residues. DNA of the CDR3: TGTGCCAGCAGCTTAGACAAAAACTATGGCTACACCTTC. Amino acids: CASSLDKNYGYTF.

The CDR3 is CASSVGTDYYGYTF. The DNA of the CDR3 is TGTGCCAGCAGCGTAGGGACAGACTACTATGGCTACACCTTC. The chain carries TRBV9 and TRBJ1-2, with D possibly being TRBD1 (6 bases). V lost 0 bases and J 3 bases, leaving 9 bases between the germline ends. Germline-derived CDR1 and CDR2 are SGDLS and YYNGEE. There are 14 residues in the CDR3.

CDR3 loop: CASIEGLKPFF. The CDR3 region has the DNA TGTGCCAGCATAGAAGGACTGAAGCCATTCTTT. The V call is TRBV28, the J call TRBJ1-1, with no clear D. V shed 7 bases and J shed 14 bases, with 17 bases lying between them. This CDR3 region has 11 residues. The V gene's germline CDR1 is MDHEN and CDR2 SYDVKM.

The J gene is TRBJ2-6, the V gene TRBV6-1, with D maybe TRBD2 (7 bases). CDR1 and CDR2 from the germline V gene are MNHNS and SASEGT. The CDR3 consists of 20 residues. Trimming cost V 0 bases and J 0 bases, with 18 bases left between them. The CDR3, as DNA: TGTGCCAGCAGTGAAGCCCGTCCGCGGGGGCTAAGCTCTGGGGCCAACGTCCTGACTTTC. It translates to CASSEARPRGLSSGANVLTF.

This sequence joins TRBV5-4 and TRBJ1-4; TRBD1 matches at 10 bases. This CDR3 is 14 amino acids long. V was pared by 4 bases and J by 5 bases, with 2 bases of the junction left unmatched. Germline loops: CDR1 SGHNT, CDR2 YYREEE (reference sequence). For the CDR3, the DNA is TGTGCCAGCAGCCGGACAGGGGGGAATGAAAAACTGTTTTTT. Residues: CASSRTGGNEKLFF.

The chain recombines TRBV15 with TRBJ1-2, with 7 bases aligning to TRBD1. CDR1 and CDR2 from the germline V gene are LNHNV and YYDKDF (reference sequence). The CDR3 covers 15 residues. Trimming removed 5 bases from V and 1 base from J; junction bases left unmatched: 7. The CDR3, as DNA: TGTGCCACCAGCGGAATAGACAGGGTTAACTATGGCTACACCTTC. Protein sequence: CATSGIDRVNYGYTF.

The rearrangement joins TRBV7-9 to TRBJ2-2; 12 nucleotides match TRBD2. This CDR3 has 15 residues. The junction had 1 base not matched to a gene; V was cut back by 3 bases and J by 5 bases. Germline-derived CDR1 and CDR2 are SEHNR and FQNEAQ (reference sequence). The CDR3 DNA follows: TGTGCCAGCAGCTTCGGGACTAGCGGGACCGGGGAGCTGTTTTTT. The encoded protein is CASSFGTSGTGELFF.

V gene TRBV5-1 combines with J gene TRBJ2-1, with TRBD2 identical over 12 bases. CDR1 SGHRS and CDR2 YFSETQ come from the germline V gene. V shed 5 bases, J shed 6 bases, and the junction held 3 bases outside the gene matches. The CDR3 contains 14 residues. CDR3 DNA sequence: TGCGCCAGCAGAAAACTAGCGGGAGGCAATGAGCAGTTCTTC. This gives the protein CASRKLAGGNEQFF.